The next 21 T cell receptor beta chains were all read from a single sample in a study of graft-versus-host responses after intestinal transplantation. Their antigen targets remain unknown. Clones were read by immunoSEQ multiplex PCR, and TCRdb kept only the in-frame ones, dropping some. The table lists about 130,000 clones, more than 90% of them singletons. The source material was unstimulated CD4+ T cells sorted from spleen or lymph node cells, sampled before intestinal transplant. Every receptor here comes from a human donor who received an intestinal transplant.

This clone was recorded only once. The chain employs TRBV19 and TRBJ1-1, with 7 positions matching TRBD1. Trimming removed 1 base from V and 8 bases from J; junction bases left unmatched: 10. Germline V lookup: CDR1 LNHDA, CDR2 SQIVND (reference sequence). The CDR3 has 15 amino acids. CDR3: CASSIVWGGGLEAFF. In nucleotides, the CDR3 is TGTGCCAGTAGTATAGTTTGGGGAGGGGGCTTAGAAGCTTTCTTT.

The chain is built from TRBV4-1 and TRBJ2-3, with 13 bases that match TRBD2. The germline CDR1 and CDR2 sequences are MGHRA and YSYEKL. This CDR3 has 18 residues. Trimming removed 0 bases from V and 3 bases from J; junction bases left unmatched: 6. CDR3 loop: CASSQDRLTSGGTDTQYF. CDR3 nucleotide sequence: TGCGCCAGCAGCCAAGATCGGTTGACTAGCGGGGGGACAGATACGCAGTATTTT.

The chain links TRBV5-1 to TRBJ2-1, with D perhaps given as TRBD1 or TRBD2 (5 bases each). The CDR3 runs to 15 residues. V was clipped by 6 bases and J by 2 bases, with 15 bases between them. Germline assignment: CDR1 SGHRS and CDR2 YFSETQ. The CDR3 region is CASTKEGETYNEQFF. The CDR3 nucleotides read TGCGCCAGCACCAAGGAAGGGGAGACCTACAATGAGCAGTTCTTC.

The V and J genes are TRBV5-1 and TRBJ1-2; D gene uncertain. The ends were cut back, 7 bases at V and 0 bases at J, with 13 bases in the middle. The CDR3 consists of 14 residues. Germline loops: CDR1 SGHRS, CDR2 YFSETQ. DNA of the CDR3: TGCGCCAGCCGCGGGCAGGTAGCTAACTATGGCTACACCTTC. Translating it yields CASRGQVANYGYTF.

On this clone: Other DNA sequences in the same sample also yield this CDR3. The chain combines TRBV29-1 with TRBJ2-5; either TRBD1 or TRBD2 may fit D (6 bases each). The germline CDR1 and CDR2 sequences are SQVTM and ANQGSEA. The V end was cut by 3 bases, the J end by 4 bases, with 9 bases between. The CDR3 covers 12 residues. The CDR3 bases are TGCAGCGTTGACAGGGGAGGAGAGACCCAGTACTTC. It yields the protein CSVDRGGETQYF.

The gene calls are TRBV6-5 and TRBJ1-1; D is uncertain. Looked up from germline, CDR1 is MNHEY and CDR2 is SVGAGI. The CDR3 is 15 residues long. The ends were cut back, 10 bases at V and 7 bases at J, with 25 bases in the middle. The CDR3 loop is CATFKMGPSGGEAFF. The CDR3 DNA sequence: TGTGCCACGTTCAAGATGGGCCCGTCGGGAGGTGAAGCTTTCTTT.

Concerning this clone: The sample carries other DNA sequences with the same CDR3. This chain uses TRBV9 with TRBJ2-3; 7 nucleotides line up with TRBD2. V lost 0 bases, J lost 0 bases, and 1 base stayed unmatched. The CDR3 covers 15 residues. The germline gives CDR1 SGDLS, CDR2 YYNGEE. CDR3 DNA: TGTGCCAGCAGCGTAGGCGGGGGTAGCACAGATACGCAGTATTTT. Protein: CASSVGGGSTDTQYF.

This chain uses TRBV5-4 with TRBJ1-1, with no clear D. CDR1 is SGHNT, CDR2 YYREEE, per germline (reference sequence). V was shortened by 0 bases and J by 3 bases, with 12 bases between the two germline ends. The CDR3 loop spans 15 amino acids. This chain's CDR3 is CASSLARGGDTEAFF. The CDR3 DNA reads TGTGCCAGCAGCTTGGCCCGGGGTGGGGACACTGAAGCTTTCTTT.

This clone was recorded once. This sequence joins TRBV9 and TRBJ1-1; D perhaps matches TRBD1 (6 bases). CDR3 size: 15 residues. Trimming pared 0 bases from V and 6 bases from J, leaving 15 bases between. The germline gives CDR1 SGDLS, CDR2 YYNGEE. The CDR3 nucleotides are TGTGCCAGCAGCGTAGAGGCCCGGGGGCTAGCTGAAGCTTTCTTT. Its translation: CASSVEARGLAEAFF.

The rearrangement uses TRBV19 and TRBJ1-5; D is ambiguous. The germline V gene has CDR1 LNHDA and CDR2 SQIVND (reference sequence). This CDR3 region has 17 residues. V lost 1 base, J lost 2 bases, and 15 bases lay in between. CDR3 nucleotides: TGTGCCAGTAGTATAGGTTCGGTCAACGAGGGCAATCAGCCCCAGCATTTT. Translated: CASSIGSVNEGNQPQHF.

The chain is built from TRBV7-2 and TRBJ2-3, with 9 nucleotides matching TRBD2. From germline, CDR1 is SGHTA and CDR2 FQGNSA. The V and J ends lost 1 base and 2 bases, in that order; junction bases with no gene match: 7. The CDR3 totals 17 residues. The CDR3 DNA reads TGTGCCAGCAGCTTAGGTGCGGGGGGGACTCACACAGATACGCAGTATTTT. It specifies CASSLGAGGTHTDTQYF.

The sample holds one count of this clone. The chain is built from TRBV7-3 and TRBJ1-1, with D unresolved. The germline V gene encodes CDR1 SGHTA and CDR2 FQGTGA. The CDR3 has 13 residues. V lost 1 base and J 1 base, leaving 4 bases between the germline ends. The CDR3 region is CASSLRPNTEAFF. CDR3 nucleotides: TGTGCCAGCAGCTTAAGGCCGAACACTGAAGCTTTCTTT.

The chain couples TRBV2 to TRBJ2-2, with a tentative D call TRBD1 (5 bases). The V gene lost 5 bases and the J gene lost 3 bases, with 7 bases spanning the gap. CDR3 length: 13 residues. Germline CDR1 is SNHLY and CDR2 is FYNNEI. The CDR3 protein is CASSLTDTGELFF. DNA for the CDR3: TGTGCCAGCAGTTTGACAGACACCGGGGAGCTGTTTTTT.

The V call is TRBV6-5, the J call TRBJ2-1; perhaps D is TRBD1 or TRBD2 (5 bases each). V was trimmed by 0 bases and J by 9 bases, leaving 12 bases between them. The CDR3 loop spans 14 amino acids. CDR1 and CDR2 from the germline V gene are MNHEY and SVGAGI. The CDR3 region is CASSYSRGGTEQFF. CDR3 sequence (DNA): TGTGCCAGCAGTTACTCGAGAGGTGGGACTGAGCAGTTCTTC.

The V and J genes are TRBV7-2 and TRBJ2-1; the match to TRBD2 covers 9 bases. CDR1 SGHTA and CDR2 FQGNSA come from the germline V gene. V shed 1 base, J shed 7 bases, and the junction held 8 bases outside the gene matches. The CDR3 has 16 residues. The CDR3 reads CASSLVVAGGQNEQFF. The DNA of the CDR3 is TGTGCCAGCAGCTTAGTGGTGGCGGGGGGGCAAAATGAGCAGTTCTTC.

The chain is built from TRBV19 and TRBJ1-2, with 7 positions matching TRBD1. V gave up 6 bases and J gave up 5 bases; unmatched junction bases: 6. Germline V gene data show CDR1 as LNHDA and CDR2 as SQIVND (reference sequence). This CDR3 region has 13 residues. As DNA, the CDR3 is TGTGCCAGTAGGGCAGGGGGAGGGTATGGCTACACCTTC. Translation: CASRAGGGYGYTF. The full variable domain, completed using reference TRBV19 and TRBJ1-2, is DGGITQSPKYLFRKEGQNVTLSCEQNLNHDAMYWYRQDPGQGLRLIYYSQIVNDFQKGDIAEGYSVSREKKESFPLTVTSAQKNPTAFYLCASRAGGGYGYTFGSGTRLTVV.

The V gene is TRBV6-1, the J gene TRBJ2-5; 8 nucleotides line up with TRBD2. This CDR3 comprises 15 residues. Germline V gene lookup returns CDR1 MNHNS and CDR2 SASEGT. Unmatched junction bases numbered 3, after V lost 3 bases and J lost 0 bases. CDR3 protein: CASSDRTSNQETQYF. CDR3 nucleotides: TGTGCCAGCAGTGATCGGACTAGCAACCAAGAGACCCAGTACTTC.

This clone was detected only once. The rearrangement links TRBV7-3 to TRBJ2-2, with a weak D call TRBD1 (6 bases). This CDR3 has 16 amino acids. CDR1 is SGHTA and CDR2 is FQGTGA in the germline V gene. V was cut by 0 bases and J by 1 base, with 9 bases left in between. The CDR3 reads CASSLTSGVNTGELFF. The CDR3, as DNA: TGTGCCAGCAGCTTAACTTCAGGGGTGAACACCGGGGAGCTGTTTTTT.

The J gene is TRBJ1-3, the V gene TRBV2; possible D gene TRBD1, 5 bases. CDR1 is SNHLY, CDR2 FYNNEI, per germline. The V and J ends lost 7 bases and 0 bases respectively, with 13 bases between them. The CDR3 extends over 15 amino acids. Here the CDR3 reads CASTTGGSSGNTIYF. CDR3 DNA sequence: TGTGCCAGCACTACAGGTGGCAGCTCTGGAAACACCATATATTTT.

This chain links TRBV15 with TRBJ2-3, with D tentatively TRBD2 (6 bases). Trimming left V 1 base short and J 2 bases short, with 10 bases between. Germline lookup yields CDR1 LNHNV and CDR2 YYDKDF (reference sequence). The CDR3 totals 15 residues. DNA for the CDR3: TGTGCCACCAGCAGAGGGGGGGTTGACACAGATACGCAGTATTTT. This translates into CATSRGGVDTDTQYF.

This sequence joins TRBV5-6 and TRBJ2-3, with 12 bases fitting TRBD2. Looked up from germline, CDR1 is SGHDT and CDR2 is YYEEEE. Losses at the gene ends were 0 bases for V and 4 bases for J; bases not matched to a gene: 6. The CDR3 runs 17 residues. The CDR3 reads CASSLALAGGLADTQYF. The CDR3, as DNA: TGTGCCAGCAGCTTGGCCCTAGCGGGGGGGTTGGCAGATACGCAGTATTTT.